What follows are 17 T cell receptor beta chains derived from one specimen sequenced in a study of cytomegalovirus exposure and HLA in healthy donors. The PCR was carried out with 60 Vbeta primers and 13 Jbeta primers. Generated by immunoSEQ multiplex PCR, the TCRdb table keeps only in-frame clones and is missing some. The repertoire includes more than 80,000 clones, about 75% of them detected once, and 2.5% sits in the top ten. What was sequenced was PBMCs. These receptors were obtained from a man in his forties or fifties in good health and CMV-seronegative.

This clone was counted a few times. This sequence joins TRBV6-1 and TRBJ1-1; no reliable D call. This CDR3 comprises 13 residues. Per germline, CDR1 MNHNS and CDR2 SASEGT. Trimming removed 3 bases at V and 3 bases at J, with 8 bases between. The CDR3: CASSDRGDTEAFF. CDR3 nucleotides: TGTGCCAGCAGTGACCGGGGTGACACTGAAGCTTTCTTT.

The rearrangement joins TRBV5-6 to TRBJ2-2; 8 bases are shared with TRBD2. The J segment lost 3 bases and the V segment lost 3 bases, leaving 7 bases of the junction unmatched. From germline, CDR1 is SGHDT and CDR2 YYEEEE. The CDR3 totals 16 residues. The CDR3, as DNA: TGTGCCAGCAGCTCTTTGGGCGGGGGGTACACCGGGGAGCTGTTTTTT. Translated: CASSSLGGGYTGELFF.

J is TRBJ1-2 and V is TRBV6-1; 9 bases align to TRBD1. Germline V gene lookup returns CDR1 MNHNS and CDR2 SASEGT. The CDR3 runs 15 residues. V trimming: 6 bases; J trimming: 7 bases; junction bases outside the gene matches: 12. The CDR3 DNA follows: TGTGCCAGCAGGAAACCGGGACAGGGTTTTAGTGGCTACACCTTC. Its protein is CASRKPGQGFSGYTF.

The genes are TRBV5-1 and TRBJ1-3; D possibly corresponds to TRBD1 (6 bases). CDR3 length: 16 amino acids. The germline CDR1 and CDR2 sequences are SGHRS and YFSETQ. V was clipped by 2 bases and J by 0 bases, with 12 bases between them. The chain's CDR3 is CASSFGGPSSGNTIYF. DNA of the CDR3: TGCGCCAGCAGCTTCGGGGGGCCGAGCTCTGGAAACACCATATATTTT.

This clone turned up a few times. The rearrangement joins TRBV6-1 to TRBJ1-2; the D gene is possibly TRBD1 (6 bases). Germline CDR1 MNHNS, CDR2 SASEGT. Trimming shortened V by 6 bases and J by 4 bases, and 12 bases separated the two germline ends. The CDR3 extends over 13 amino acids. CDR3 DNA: TGTGCCAGCAGCGCCGACAGGATCTATGGCTACACCTTC. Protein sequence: CASSADRIYGYTF.

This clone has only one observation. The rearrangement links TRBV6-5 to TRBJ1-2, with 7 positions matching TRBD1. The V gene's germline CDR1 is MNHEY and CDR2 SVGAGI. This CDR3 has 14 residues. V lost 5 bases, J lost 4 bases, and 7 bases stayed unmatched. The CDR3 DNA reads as TGTGCCAGCAGTCCAGACAGGGATGGCTATGGCTACACCTTC. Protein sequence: CASSPDRDGYGYTF.

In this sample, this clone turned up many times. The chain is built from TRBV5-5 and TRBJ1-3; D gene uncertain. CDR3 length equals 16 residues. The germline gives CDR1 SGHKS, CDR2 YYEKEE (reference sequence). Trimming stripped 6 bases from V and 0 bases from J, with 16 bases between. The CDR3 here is CASTFLGGSSGNTIYF. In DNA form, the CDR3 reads TGTGCCAGCACCTTTCTAGGCGGGAGCTCTGGAAACACCATATATTTT. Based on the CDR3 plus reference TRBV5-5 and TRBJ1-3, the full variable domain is DAGVTQSPTHLIKTRGQQVTLRCSPISGHKSVSWYQQVLGQGPQFIFQYYEKEERGRGNFPDRFSARQFPNYSSELNVNALLLGDSALYLCASTFLGGSSGNTIYFGEGSWLTVV.

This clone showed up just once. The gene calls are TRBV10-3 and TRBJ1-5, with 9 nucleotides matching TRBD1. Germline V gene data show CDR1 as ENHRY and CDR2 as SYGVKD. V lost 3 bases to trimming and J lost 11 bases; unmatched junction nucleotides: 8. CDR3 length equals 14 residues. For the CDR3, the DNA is TGTGCCATCAGTGAATTGGGACAGGGAGCGACCCAGCATTTT. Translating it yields CAISELGQGATQHF.

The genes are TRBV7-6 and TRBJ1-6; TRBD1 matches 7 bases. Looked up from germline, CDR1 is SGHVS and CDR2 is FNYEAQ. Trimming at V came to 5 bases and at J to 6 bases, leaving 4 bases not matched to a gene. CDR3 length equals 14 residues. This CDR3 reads CASSRRDSNSPLHF. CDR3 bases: TGTGCCAGCAGCAGACGGGACAGTAATTCACCCCTCCACTTT.

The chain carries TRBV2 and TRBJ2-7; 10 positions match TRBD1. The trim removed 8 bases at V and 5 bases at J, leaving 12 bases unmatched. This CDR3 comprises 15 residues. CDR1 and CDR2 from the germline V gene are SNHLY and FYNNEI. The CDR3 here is CASGWDRGVSNEQYF. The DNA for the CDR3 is TGTGCCAGCGGATGGGACAGGGGCGTAAGTAACGAGCAGTACTTC.

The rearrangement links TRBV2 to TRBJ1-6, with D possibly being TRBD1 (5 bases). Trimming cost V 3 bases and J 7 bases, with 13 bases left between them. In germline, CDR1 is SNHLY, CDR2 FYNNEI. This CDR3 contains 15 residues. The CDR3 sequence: CASSDLGTRNSPLHF. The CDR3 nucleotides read TGTGCCAGCAGTGATCTGGGGACTAGGAATTCACCCCTCCACTTT.

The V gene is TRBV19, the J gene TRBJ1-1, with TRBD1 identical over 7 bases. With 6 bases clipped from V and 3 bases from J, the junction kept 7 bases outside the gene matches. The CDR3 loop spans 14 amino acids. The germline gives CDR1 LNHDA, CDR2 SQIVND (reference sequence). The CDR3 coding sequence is TGTGCCAGTAGCCAAAGACAGGGACACACTGAAGCTTTCTTT. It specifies CASSQRQGHTEAFF.

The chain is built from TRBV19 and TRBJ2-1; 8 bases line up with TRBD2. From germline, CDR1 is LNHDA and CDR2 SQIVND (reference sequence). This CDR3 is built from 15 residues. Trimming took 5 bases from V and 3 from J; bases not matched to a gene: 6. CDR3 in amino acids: CASSVVGGGYNEQFF. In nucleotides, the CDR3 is TGTGCCAGTAGTGTGGTCGGGGGGGGCTACAATGAGCAGTTCTTC.

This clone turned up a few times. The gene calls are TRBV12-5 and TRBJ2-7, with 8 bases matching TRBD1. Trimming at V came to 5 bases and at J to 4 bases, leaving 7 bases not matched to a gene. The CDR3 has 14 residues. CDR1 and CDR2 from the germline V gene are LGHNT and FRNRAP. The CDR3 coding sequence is TGTGCTAGTGGTCTCGCAGGGGGCTATTACGAGCAGTACTTC. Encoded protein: CASGLAGGYYEQYF.

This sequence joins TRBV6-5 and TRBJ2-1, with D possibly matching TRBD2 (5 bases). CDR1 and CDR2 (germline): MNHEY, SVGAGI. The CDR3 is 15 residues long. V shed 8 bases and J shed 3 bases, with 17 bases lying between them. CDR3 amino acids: CASGSLASLYNEQFF. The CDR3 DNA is TGTGCCAGCGGCTCCCTAGCTTCGCTCTACAATGAGCAGTTCTTC.

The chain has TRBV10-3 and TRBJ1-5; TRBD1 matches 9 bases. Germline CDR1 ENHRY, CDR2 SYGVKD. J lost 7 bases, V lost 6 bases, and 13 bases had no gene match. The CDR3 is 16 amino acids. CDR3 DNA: TGTGCCATCAGCGATATATACAGGGGGCCAAACCAGCCCCAGCATTTT. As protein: CAISDIYRGPNQPQHF.

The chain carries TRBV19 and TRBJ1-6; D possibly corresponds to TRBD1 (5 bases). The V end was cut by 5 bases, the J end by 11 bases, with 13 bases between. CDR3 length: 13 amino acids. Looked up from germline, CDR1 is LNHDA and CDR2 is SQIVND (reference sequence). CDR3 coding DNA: TGTGCCAGTAGTTTGGGGGGAGGAACACCCCTCCACTTT. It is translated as CASSLGGGTPLHF. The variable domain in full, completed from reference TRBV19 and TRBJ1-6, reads DGGITQSPKYLFRKEGQNVTLSCEQNLNHDAMYWYRQDPGQGLRLIYYSQIVNDFQKGDIAEGYSVSREKKESFPLTVTSAQKNPTAFYLCASSLGGGTPLHFGNGTRLTVT.